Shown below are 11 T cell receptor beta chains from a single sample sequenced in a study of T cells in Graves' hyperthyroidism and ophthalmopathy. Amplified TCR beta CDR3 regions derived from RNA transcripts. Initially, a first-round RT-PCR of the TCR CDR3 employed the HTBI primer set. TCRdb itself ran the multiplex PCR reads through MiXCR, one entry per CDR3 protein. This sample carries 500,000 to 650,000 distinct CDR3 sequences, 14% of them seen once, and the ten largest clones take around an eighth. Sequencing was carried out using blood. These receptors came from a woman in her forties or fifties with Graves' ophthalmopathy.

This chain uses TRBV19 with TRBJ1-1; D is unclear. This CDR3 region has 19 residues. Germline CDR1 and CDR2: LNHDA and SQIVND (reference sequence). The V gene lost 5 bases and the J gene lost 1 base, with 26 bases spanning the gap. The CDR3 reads CASSPYLRPGLASNTEAFF. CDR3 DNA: TGTGCCAGTAGTCCCTACCTCCGTCCGGGGTTGGCGTCGAACACTGAAGCTTTCTTT.

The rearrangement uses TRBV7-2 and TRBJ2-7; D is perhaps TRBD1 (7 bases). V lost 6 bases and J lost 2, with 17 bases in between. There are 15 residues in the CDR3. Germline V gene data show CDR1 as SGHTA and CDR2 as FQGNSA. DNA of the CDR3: TGTGCCAGCAGTGGAGGGTCAGGGGGAACCTACGAGCAGTACTTC. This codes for CASSGGSGGTYEQYF.

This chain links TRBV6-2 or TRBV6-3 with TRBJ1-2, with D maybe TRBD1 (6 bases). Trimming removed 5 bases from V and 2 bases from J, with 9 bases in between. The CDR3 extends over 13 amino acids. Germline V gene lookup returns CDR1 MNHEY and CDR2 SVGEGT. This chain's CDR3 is CASSNRENYGYTF. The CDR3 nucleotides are TGTGCCAGCAGTAACAGGGAAAACTATGGCTACACCTTC.

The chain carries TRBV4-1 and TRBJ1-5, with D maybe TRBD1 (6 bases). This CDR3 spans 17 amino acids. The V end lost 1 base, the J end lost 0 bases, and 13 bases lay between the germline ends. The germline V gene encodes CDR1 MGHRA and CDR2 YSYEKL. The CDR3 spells CASSQGGGQSSNQPQHF. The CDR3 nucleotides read TGCGCCAGCAGCCAAGGGGGTGGACAGAGTAGCAATCAGCCCCAGCATTTT.

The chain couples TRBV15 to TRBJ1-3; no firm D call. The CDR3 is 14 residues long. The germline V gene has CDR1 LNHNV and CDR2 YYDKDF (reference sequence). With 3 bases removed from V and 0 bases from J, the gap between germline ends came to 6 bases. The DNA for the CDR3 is TGTGCCACCAGCAGGGGAAGCTCTGGAAACACCATATATTTT. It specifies CATSRGSSGNTIYF.

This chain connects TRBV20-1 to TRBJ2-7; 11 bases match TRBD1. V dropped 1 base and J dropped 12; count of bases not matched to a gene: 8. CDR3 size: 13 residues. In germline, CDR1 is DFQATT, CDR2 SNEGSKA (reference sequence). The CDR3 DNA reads TGCAGTGCTAGAGGGACAGGGGGCGCGTGGCGGTACTTC. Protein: CSARGTGGAWRYF.

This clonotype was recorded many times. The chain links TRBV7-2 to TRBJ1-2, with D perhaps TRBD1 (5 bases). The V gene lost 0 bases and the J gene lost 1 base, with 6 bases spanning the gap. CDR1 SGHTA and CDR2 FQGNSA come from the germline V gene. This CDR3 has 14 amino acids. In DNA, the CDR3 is TGTGCCAGCAGCTTAGCACAGGTTAACTATGGCTACACCTTC. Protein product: CASSLAQVNYGYTF. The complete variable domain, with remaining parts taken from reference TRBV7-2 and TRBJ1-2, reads GAGVSQSPSNKVTEKGKDVELRCDPISGHTALYWYRQSLGQGLEFLIYFQGNSAPDKSGLPSDRFSAERTGGSVSTLTIQRTQQEDSAVYLCASSLAQVNYGYTFGSGTRLTVV.

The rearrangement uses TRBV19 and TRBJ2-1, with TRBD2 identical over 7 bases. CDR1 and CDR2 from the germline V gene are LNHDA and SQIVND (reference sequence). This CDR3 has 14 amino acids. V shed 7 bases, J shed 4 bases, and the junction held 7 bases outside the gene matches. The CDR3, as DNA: TGTGCCAGTACGTCTAGCGGACCTTACAATGAGCAGTTCTTC. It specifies CASTSSGPYNEQFF. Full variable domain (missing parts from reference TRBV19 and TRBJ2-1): DGGITQSPKYLFRKEGQNVTLSCEQNLNHDAMYWYRQDPGQGLRLIYYSQIVNDFQKGDIAEGYSVSREKKESFPLTVTSAQKNPTAFYLCASTSSGPYNEQFFGPGTRLTVL.

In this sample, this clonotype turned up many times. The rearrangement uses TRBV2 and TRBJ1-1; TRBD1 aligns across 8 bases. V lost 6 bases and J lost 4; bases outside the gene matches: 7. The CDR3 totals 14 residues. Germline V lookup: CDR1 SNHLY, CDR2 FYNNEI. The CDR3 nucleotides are TGTGCCAGCAGGCAGGACAGGGTCGGCACTGAAGCTTTCTTT. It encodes CASRQDRVGTEAFF.

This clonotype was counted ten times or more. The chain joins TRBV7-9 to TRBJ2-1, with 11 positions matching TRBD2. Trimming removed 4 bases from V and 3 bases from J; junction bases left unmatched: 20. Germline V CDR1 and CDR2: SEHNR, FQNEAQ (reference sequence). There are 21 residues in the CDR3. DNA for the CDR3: TGTGCCAGCAGCTCGAGGGGCATGTGGGGACTAGCGGAGGTATACTACAATGAGCAGTTCTTC. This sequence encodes CASSSRGMWGLAEVYYNEQFF.

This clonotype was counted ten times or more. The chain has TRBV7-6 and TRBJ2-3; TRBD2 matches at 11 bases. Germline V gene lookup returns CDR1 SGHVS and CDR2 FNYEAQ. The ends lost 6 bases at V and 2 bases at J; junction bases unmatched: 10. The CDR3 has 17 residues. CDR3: CASSTVRLAGSTDTQYF. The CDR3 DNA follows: TGTGCCAGCAGTACAGTAAGACTAGCGGGATCCACAGATACGCAGTATTTT.